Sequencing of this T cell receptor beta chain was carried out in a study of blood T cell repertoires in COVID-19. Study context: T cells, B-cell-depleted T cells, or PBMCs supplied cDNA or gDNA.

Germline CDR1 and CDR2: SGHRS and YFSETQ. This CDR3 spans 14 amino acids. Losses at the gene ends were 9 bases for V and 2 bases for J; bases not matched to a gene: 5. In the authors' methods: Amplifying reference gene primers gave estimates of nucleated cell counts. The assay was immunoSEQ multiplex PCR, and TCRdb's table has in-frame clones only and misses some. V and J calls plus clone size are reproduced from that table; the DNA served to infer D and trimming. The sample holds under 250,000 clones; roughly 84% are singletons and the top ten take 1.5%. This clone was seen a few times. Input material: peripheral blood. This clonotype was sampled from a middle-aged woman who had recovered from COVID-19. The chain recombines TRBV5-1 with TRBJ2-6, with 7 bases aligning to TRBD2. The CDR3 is CATRAGAGANVLTF. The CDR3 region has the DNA TGCGCCACTCGGGCGGGGGCTGGGGCCAACGTCCTGACTTTC.